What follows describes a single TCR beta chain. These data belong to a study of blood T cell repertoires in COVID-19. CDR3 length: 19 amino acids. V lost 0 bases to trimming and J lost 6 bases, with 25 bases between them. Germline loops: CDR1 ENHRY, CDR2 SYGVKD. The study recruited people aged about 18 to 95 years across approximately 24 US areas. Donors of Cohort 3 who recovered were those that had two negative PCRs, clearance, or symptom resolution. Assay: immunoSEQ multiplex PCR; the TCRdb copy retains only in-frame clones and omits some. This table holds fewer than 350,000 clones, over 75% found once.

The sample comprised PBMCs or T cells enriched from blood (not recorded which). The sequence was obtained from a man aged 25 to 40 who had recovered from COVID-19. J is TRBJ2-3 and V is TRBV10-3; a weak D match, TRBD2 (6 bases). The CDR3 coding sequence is TGTGCCATCAGTGAGTCGACTCTTTCCCCTAGCCAGGACTATGATACGCAGTATTTT. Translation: CAISESTLSPSQDYDTQYF.